The clone carrying this T cell receptor (beta chain) has at least ten counts. Antigen specificity is unknown. This sample stems from a study of spatial heterogeneity in lung cancer. This CDR3 contains 14 residues. From germline, CDR1 is MDHEN and CDR2 SYDVKM. The junction had 7 bases not matched to a gene; V was cut back by 4 bases and J by 11 bases. Findings of the study overall: How many expanded intratumoral alpha and beta TCRs were present tracked the tumor mutation count, which was a count of nonsynonymous mutations.

Stated time point: sample taken at primary tumor resection. In each case, whole RNA from tumor, nontumor lung or frozen PBMC was sequenced unsorted. TCRdb fed the 5' RACE reads into MiXCR, producing one record per CDR3 protein. The sample lists around 100,000 distinct CDR3 sequences, around 4.3% occurring once. This specimen was lung tumor tissue, taken at surgery. This chain connects TRBV28 to TRBJ1-4; 10 positions match TRBD1. The sequence was collected from a male donor with early-stage non-small cell lung cancer. This chain's CDR3 is CASSSTTGGWKLFF. CDR3 DNA sequence: TGTGCCAGCAGTTCCACGACAGGGGGCTGGAAACTGTTTTTT. Complete variable domain (other parts from reference TRBV28 and TRBJ1-4): DVKVTQSSRYLVKRTGEKVFLECVQDMDHENMFWYRQDPGLGLRLIYFSYDVKMKEKGDIPEGYSVSREKKERFSLILESASTNQTSMYLCASSSTTGGWKLFFGSGTQLSVL.